This T cell receptor (beta chain) emerged from a study of patients and donors after allogeneic stem cell transplantation. The germline V gene has CDR1 DFQATT and CDR2 SNEGSKA (reference sequence). This CDR3 spans 11 amino acids. A single record per CDR3 protein comes from TCRdb applying MiXCR to the RT-PCR reads. The table lists about a million distinct CDR3 sequences, around 17% of them singletons. This chain links TRBV20-1 with TRBJ1-1; 7 positions agree with TRBD1. The TCR comes from a human donor who was either an allogeneic HSCT recipient or a stem cell or donor lymphocyte infusion donor (not recorded which). It is not recorded whose cells these are; they may come from a transplant donor. The sample comprised blood, either unsorted or a sorted T cell fraction (not recorded which). The DNA of the CDR3 is TGCCAGGGACAGACGAACACTGAAGCTTTCTTT. It encodes CQGQTNTEAFF.